This TCR beta chain is drawn from a study of T-cell memory formation after mild COVID-19. Study context: Largely, the TCR clusters proved donor specific.

This clonotype was counted between two and nine times. Its cognate antigen is unknown. Study-wide results and limits: Shrinking CD4+ clones resided mostly in CM and EM, and CD8+ ones in EMRA. The authors left the SARS-CoV-2 specificity of second-wave clones peaking on day 37 unconfirmed.

There are 13 residues in the CDR3. V was shortened by 8 bases and J by 1 base, with 10 bases between the two germline ends. Germline V gives CDR1 MDHEN, CDR2 SYDVKM. TCRdb reanalysed the 5' RACE reads using MiXCR and keeps one entry per CDR3 protein. This table holds approximately 98,000 distinct CDR3 sequences, 15% to 20% found once. This TCR was sampled from a man aged 18 to 30 who had mild COVID-19 (a few samples of this study predate the infection). Cell type and time point are not known. The chain couples TRBV28 to TRBJ2-3; tentative D call: TRBD2 (5 bases). Sequences were obtained from PBMCs or a T cell subset sorted from them (not recorded which). The DNA of the CDR3 is TGTGCCAGCGTCCCAGCGGGCACAGATACGCAGTATTTT. This encodes CASVPAGTDTQYF.